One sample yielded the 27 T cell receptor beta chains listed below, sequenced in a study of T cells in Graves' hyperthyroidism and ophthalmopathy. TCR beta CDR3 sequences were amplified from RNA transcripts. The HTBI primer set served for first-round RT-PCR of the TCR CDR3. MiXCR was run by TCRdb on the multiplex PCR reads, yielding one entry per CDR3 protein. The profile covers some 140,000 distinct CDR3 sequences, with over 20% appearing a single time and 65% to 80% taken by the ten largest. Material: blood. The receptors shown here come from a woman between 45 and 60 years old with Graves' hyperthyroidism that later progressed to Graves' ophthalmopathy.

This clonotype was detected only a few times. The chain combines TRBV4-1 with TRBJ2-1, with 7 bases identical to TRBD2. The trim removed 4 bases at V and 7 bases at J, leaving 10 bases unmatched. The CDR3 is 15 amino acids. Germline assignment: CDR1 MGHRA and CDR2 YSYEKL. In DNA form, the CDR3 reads TGCGCCAGCAGCCCTCGACTAGCCCTGGGGAATGAGCAGTTCTTC. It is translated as CASSPRLALGNEQFF.

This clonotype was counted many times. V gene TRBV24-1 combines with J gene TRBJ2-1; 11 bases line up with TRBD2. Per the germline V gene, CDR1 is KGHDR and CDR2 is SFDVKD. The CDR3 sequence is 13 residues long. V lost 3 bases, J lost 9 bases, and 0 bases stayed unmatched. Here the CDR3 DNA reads TGTGCCACCAGTGATCTAGCGGGAGGTGAGCAGTTCTTC. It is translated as CATSDLAGGEQFF.

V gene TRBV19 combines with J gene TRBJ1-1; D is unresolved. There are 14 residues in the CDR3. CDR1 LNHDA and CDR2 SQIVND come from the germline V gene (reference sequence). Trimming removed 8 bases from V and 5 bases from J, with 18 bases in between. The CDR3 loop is CASSPHGRGTEAFF. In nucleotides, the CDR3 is TGTGCCAGTTCACCCCACGGCCGCGGGACTGAAGCTTTCTTT.

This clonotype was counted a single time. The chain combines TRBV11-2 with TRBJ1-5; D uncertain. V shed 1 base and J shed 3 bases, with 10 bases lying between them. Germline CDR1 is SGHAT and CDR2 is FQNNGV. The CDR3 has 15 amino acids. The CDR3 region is CASSLGDFSNQPQHF. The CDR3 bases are TGTGCCAGCAGCTTAGGGGATTTTTCCAATCAGCCCCAGCATTTT. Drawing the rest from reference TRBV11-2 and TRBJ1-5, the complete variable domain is EAGVAQSPRYKIIEKRQSVAFWCNPISGHATLYWYQQILGQGPKLLIQFQNNGVVDDSQLPKDRFSAERLKGVDSTLKIQPAKLEDSAVYLCASSLGDFSNQPQHFGDGTRLSIL.

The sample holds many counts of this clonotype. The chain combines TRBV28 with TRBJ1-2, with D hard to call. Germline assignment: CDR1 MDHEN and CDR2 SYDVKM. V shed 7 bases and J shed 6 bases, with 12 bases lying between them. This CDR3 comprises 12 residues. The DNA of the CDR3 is TGTGCCAGCACCGGAGGAGGAGATGGCTACACCTTC. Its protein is CASTGGGDGYTF.

CDR3 region: CASSHSTGLAGDTQYF. The CDR3 region has the DNA TGCGCCAGCAGCCACTCCACAGGCCTAGCGGGAGATACGCAGTATTTT. The chain couples TRBV4-1 to TRBJ2-3, with 8 bases fitting TRBD2. Germline CDR1 MGHRA, CDR2 YSYEKL. Germline trimming cut 3 bases from V and 5 bases from J; bases unmatched to any gene: 10. This CDR3 is 16 amino acids long.

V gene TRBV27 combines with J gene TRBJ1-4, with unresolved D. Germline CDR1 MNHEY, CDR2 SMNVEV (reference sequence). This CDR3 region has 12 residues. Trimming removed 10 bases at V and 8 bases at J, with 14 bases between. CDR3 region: CATRGVTEKLFF. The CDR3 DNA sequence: TGTGCCACCCGGGGAGTAACAGAAAAACTGTTTTTT.

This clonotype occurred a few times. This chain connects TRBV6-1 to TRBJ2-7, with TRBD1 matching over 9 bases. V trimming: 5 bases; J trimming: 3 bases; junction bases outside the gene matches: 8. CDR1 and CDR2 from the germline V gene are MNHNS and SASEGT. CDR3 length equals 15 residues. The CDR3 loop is CASSPPGQGLYEQYF. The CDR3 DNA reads TGTGCCAGCAGTCCTCCGGGACAGGGCCTCTACGAGCAGTACTTC.

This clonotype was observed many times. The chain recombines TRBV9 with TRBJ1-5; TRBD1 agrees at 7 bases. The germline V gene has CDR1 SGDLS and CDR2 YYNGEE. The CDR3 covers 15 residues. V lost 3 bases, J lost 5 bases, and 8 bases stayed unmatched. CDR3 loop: CASSEGPTGDQPQHF. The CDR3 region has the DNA TGTGCCAGCAGCGAAGGCCCCACAGGGGATCAGCCCCAGCATTTT.

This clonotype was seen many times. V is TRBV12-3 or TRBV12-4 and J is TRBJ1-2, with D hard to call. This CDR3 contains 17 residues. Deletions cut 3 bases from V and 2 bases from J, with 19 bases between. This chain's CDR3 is CASSFTPPGLGNYGYTF. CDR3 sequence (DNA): TGTGCCAGCAGTTTCACCCCCCCTGGTTTGGGGAACTATGGCTACACCTTC.

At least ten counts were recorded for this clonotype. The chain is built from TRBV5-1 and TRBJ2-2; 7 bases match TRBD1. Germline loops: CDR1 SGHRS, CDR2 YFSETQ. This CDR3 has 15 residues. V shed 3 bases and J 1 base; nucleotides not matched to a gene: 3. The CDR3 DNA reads TGCGCCAGCAGCTGGGACAGCGAGAACACCGGGGAGCTGTTTTTT. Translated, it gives CASSWDSENTGELFF.

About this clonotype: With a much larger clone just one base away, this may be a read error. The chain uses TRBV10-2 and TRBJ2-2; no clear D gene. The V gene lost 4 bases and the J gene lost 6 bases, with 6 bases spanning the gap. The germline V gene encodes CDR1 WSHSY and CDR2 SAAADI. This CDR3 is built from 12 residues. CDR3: CASSVYAGELFF. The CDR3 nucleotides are TGCGCCAGCAGTGTCTACGCCGGGGAGCTGTTTTTT.

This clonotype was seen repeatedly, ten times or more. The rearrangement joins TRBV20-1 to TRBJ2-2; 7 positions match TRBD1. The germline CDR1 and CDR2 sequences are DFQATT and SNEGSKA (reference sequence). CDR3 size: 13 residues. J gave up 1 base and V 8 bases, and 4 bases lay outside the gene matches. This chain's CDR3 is CSTRTGNTGELFF. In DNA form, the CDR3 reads TGCAGTACCCGGACAGGGAACACCGGGGAGCTGTTTTTT.

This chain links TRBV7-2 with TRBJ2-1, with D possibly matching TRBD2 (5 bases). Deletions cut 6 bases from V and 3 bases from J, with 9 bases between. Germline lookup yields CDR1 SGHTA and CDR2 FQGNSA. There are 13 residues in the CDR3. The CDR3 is CASRSGFYNEQFF. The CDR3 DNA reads TGTGCCAGCAGATCGGGATTCTACAATGAGCAGTTCTTC.

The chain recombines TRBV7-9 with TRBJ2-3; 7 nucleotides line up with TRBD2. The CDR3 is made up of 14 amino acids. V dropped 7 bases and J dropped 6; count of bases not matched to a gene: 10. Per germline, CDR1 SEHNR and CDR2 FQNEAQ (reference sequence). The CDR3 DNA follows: TGTGCCAGCAATTCGGCGGGAGCGGATGATACGCAGTATTTT. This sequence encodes CASNSAGADDTQYF.

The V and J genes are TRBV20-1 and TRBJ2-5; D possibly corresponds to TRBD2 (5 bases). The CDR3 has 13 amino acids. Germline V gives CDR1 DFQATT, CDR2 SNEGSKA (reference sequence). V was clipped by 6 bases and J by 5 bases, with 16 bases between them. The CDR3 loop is CSAHTRAGETQYF. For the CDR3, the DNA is TGCAGTGCCCACACTAGGGCGGGCGAGACCCAGTACTTC.

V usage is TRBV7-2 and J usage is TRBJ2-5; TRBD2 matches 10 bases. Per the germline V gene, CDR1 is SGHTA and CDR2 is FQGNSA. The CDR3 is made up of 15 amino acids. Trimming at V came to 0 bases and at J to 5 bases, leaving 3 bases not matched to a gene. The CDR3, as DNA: TGTGCCAGCAGCTTAGCGGGACTAGCGAGTGAGACCCAGTACTTC. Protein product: CASSLAGLASETQYF.

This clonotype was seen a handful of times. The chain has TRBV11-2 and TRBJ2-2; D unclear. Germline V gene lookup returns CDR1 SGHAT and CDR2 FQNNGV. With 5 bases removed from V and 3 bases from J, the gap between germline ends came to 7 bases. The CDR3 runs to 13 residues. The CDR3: CASSGRYTGELFF. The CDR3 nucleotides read TGTGCCAGCAGCGGCAGATACACCGGGGAGCTGTTTTTT.

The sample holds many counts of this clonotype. The CDR3 nucleotides are TGTGCCTGGACGGCCGGGACAGGGCCTAGGGAGCAGTACTTC. Its protein is CAWTAGTGPREQYF. This sequence joins TRBV30 and TRBJ2-7, with TRBD1 matching over 9 bases. Germline values: CDR1 GTSNPN, CDR2 SVGIG (reference sequence). V lost 4 bases, J lost 7 bases, and 11 bases stayed unmatched. This CDR3 has 14 amino acids. The whole variable domain, remainder taken from reference TRBV30 and TRBJ2-7, is SQTIHQWPATLVQPVGSPLSLECTVEGTSNPNLYWYRQAAGRGLQLLFYSVGIGQISSEVPQNLSASRPQDRQFILSSKKLLLSDSGFYLCAWTAGTGPREQYFGPGTRLTVT.

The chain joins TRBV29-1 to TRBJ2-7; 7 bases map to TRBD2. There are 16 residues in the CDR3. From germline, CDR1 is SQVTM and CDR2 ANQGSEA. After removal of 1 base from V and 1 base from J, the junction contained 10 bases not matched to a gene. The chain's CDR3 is CSVEVPSGVSSYEQYF. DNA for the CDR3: TGCAGCGTTGAAGTCCCAAGCGGGGTTTCTTCCTACGAGCAGTACTTC.

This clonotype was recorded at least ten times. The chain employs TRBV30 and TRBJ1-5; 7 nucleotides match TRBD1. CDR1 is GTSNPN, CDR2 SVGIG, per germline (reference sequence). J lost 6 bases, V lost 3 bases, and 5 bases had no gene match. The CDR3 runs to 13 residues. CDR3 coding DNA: TGTGCCTGGAGCGACAGGGACGGTCAGCCCCAGCATTTT. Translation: CAWSDRDGQPQHF. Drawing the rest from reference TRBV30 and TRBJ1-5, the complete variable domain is SQTIHQWPATLVQPVGSPLSLECTVEGTSNPNLYWYRQAAGRGLQLLFYSVGIGQISSEVPQNLSASRPQDRQFILSSKKLLLSDSGFYLCAWSDRDGQPQHFGDGTRLSIL.

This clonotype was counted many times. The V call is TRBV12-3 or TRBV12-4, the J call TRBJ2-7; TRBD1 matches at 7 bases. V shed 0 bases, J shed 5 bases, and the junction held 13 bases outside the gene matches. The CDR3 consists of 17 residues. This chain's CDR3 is CASSLAVTGALVDEQYF. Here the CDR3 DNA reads TGTGCCAGCAGTTTAGCCGTTACAGGGGCCCTGGTGGACGAGCAGTACTTC.

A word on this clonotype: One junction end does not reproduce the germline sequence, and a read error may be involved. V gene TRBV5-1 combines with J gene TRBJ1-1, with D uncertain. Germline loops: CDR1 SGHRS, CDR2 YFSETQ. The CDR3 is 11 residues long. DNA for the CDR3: TGCGCCAGCAGCTTAGGCACTGGAGCTTTCTTT. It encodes CASSLGTGAFF.

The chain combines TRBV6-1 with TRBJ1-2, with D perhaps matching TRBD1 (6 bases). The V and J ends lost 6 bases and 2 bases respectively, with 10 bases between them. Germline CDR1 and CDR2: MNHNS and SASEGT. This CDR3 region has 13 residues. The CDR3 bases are TGTGCCAGCAGACGGACAGCCAACTATGGCTACACCTTC. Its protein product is CASRRTANYGYTF.

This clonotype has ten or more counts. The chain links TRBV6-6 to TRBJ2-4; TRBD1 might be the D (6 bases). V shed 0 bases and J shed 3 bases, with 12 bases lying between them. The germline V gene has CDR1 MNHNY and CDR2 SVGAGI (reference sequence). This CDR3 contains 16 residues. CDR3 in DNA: TGTGCCAGCAGTTACTCCGAAGGGGGAAGCAAAAACATTCAGTACTTC. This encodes CASSYSEGGSKNIQYF.

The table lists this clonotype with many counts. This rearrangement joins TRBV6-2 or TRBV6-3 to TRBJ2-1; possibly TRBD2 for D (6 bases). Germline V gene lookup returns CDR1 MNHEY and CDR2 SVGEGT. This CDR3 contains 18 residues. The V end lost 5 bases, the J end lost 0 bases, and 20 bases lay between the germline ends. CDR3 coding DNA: TGTGCCAGCAGTGATCCCCAATTGGGGGGAAGCTCCTACAATGAGCAGTTCTTC. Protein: CASSDPQLGGSSYNEQFF.

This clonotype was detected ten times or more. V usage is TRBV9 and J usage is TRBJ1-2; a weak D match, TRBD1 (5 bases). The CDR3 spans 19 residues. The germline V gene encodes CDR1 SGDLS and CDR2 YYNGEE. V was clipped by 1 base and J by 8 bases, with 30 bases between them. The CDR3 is CASSVIRGGGTGSLQGYTF. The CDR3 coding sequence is TGTGCCAGCAGCGTAATCCGGGGAGGAGGTACAGGATCTTTGCAAGGCTACACCTTC.